The table lists the clone carrying this T cell receptor (beta chain) with a few counts. The antigen is undetermined. These data belong to a study of T-cell memory formation after mild COVID-19. Looking at the study overall: TCR clusters showed largely donor specificity. General study results and limits: Contracting clones localized mainly to CM and EM when CD4+ and mainly to EMRA when CD8+.

One entry per CDR3 protein, called by TCRdb with MiXCR from the 5' RACE reads. The sample has about 120,000 distinct CDR3 sequences, about a sixth seen once. Sequencing was carried out using PBMCs or a T cell subset sorted from them (not recorded which). The receptor was isolated from an adult woman who had mild COVID-19 (a few samples of this study predate the infection). Cell type and time point are not known.

In nucleotides, the CDR3 is TGTGCCAGCAGCCAAGGGGGGATAGATACGCAGTATTTT. It encodes CASSQGGIDTQYF. The V gene is TRBV7-3, the J gene TRBJ2-3; D possibly matches TRBD1 or TRBD2 (6 bases each). There are 13 residues in the CDR3. The germline V gene has CDR1 SGHTA and CDR2 FQGTGA. Trimming took off 5 bases at V and 5 bases at J, with 11 bases between the two ends.